This T cell receptor (beta chain) emerged from a study of shared clonotypes between healthy human individuals. Study conclusions and caveats: Sorted-subset sequencing, rarefaction showed, was incomplete despite large depth. Against clonotypes common to all four donors, non-shared ones had lower generation probabilities.

Concerning this clone itself: Its antigen is undetermined.

The genomic DNA of each subset was split evenly across several immunoSEQ plates. The table came from immunoSEQ multiplex PCR; TCRdb's copy has only in-frame clones and leaves some out. There are millions of clones in the sample; roughly 92% occur only once, and over 0.12% lies in the top ten. This CDR3 has 16 amino acids. V lost 3 bases and J lost 2, with 14 bases in between. Germline CDR1 reads SGHRS; CDR2 reads YFSETQ. Donation came from healthy HIV-negative adults that had no recent acute infections or vaccinations. Sequenced sample: naive CD4+ T cells sorted from blood. The subset here: CD45RA+ positively selected. The sequence came from a man between 18 and 35 years old in good health. V gene TRBV5-1 combines with J gene TRBJ2-2; the D is unclear. CDR3 nucleotides: TGCGCCAGCAGCTCGCACAGCTCACCCAACACCGGGGAGCTGTTTTTT. This codes for CASSSHSSPNTGELFF.